A selection of T cell receptor beta chains follows, all from one sample in a study of blood T cell repertoires in COVID-19. The assay was immunoSEQ multiplex PCR, and TCRdb's table has in-frame clones only and misses some. The sample contains 250,000 to 350,000 clones, roughly nine tenths of which appear only once. Sample: peripheral blood. The origin of the receptors is a woman aged 45-65 years who had recovered from COVID-19. CDR3s include the opening cysteine and the closing phenylalanine or tryptophan. The D gene is left open where the match is weak. The size entry is marked missing in some rows and otherwise reads once, few, many or a size class.

abundance | j_gene | d_gene | v_gene | CDR3aa | CDR3nt
- | TRBJ2-7 | TRBD1 | TRBV11-2 | CASSLHPGQGYEQYF | TGTGCCAGCAGCTTGCACCCTGGACAGGGCTACGAGCAGTACTTC
- | TRBJ1-4 | - | TRBV7-2 | CASSRQGADRKLFF | TGTGCCAGCAGCCGCCAAGGGGCTGATCGGAAACTGTTTTTT
- | TRBJ2-7 | TRBD2 | TRBV13 | CASSLVREASYEQYF | TGTGCCAGCAGCTTAGTTCGGGAGGCGTCCTACGAGCAGTACTTC
- | TRBJ2-7 | TRBD1 | TRBV3-1/TRBV3-2 | CASSLGPGTVFF | TGTGCCAGCAGCCTAGGGCCCGGGACAGTATTCTTC
- | TRBJ2-7 | - | TRBV20-1 | CSAQGYEQYF | TGCAGTGCGCAGGGGTACGAGCAGTACTTC
- | TRBJ1-1 | - | TRBV7-9 | CASSYGGNTEAFF | TGTGCCAGCAGCTACGGGGGGAACACTGAAGCTTTCTTT
- | TRBJ2-2 | TRBD2 | TRBV5-1 | CASSLAWGGPNTGELFF | TGCGCCAGCAGCTTGGCATGGGGGGGACCGAACACCGGGGAGCTGTTTTTT
- | TRBJ2-7 | TRBD1 | TRBV6-6 | CASILGQDSYEQYF | TGTGCCAGCATCCTGGGACAGGACTCCTACGAGCAGTACTTC
- | TRBJ1-1 | - | TRBV6-5 | CASSTLGRTEAFF | TGTGCCAGCAGCACCTTGGGCCGGACTGAAGCTTTCTTT
- | TRBJ2-7 | - | TRBV2 | CASRGDTHYEQYF | TGTGCCAGCAGGGGGGACACCCACTACGAGCAGTACTTC
- | TRBJ2-5 | TRBD2 | TRBV11-2 | CASSLELAGTETQYF | TGTGCCAGCAGCTTAGAATTAGCGGGGACAGAGACCCAGTACTTC
- | TRBJ2-7 | TRBD1 | TRBV5-6 | CASSLYTGTGVTYEQYF | TGTGCCAGCAGCTTATATACCGGGACAGGGGTTACCTACGAGCAGTACTTC
- | TRBJ1-2 | - | TRBV9 | CASSVNEVSSYGYTF | TGTGCCAGCAGCGTTAACGAAGTTTCGAGCTATGGCTACACCTTC
- | TRBJ2-7 | TRBD1 | TRBV5-1 | CASSITGTGVYEQYF | TGCGCCAGCAGCATCACCGGGACAGGAGTCTACGAGCAGTACTTC
- | TRBJ2-5 | - | TRBV30 | CAWSRGRGETQYF | TGTGCCTGGAGTAGGGGAAGGGGAGAGACCCAGTACTTC
- | TRBJ1-6 | - | TRBV25-1 | CASSPREDSPLHF | TGTGCCAGCAGCCCAAGGGAGGATTCACCCCTCCACTTT
- | TRBJ1-4 | - | TRBV7-2 | CASSFQGTTNEKLFF | TGTGCCAGCAGCTTCCAGGGTACAACTAATGAAAAACTGTTTTTT
- | TRBJ1-1 | - | TRBV19 | CASSIALGRGRRTEAFF | TGTGCCAGTAGTATAGCACTTGGGAGGGGTCGTCGCACTGAAGCTTTCTTT
- | TRBJ2-5 | TRBD2 | TRBV11-2 | CASSPGLAGETQYF | TGTGCCAGCAGCCCGGGACTAGCGGGAGAGACCCAGTACTTC
- | TRBJ1-2 | TRBD1 | TRBV20-1 | CSASRQGVSGYTF | TGCAGTGCTAGTCGACAGGGGGTCTCTGGCTACACCTTC
- | TRBJ2-2 | - | TRBV19 | CASSGSQGSPGELFF | TGTGCCAGTAGTGGTAGCCAGGGAAGTCCCGGGGAGCTGTTTTTT
- | TRBJ1-4 | - | TRBV27 | CASSPYGVSEKLFF | TGTGCCAGCAGCCCGTACGGGGTTTCTGAAAAACTGTTTTTT
once | TRBJ2-1 | TRBD2 | TRBV7-3 | CASSPQAGLEQFF | TGTGCCAGCAGCCCCCAAGCGGGGTTGGAGCAGTTCTTC
- | TRBJ1-2 | - | TRBV5-4 | CASSPGRGYGYTF | TGTGCCAGCAGCCCAGGGAGGGGCTATGGCTACACCTTC
- | TRBJ1-3 | - | TRBV6-5 | CASFEQGRNTIYF | TGTGCCAGCTTTGAACAGGGCCGAAACACCATATATTTT
- | TRBJ2-7 | TRBD2 | TRBV29-1 | CSSLTSGTGEQYF | TGCAGCTCCCTGACTAGCGGGACTGGGGAGCAGTACTTC
- | TRBJ2-7 | - | TRBV5-1 | CASSLRGQPPYEQYF | TGCGCCAGCAGCTTGAGGGGCCAGCCCCCCTACGAGCAGTACTTC
- | TRBJ1-1 | - | TRBV10-3 | CATSRQVGNTEAFF | TGTGCCACCTCTCGACAGGTGGGGAACACTGAAGCTTTCTTT
- | TRBJ2-1 | - | TRBV11-1 | CASSLVSVYNEQFF | TGTGCCAGCAGCTTAGTTAGCGTTTACAATGAGCAGTTCTTC
- | TRBJ2-5 | TRBD2 | TRBV7-2 | CASSQAGRQETQYF | TGTGCCAGCAGTCAAGCGGGACGACAAGAGACCCAGTACTTC
- | TRBJ1-5 | - | TRBV4-1 | CASSQDGSRTQHF | TGCGCCAGCAGCCAAGATGGTTCGCGGACCCAGCATTTT
- | TRBJ2-5 | TRBD2 | TRBV9 | CASSGTSGGPQETQYF | TGTGCCAGCAGCGGAACTAGCGGGGGGCCTCAAGAGACCCAGTACTTC
- | TRBJ2-1 | TRBD2 | TRBV9 | CASSPRGGSSYNEQFF | TGTGCCAGCAGCCCGAGGGGAGGGAGCTCCTACAATGAGCAGTTCTTC
- | TRBJ2-2 | TRBD2 | TRBV7-3 | CASSSDPQLAGATGELFF | TGTGCCAGCAGCTCAGACCCCCAACTAGCGGGGGCCACCGGGGAGCTGTTTTTT
- | TRBJ1-2 | TRBD1 | TRBV28 | CASSRGTGGGYGYTF | TGTGCCAGCAGTAGAGGGACAGGGGGAGGTTATGGCTACACCTTC
- | TRBJ1-1 | - | TRBV27 | CASRWTLNTEAFF | TGTGCCAGCAGGTGGACTTTGAACACTGAAGCTTTCTTT
- | TRBJ2-7 | - | TRBV18 | CASSPLQGTLDEQYF | TGTGCCAGCTCACCTCTACAGGGTACTCTAGACGAGCAGTACTTC
many | TRBJ1-2 | - | TRBV27 | CASSLVPRAYGYTF | TGTGCCAGCAGTTTAGTGCCCCGAGCATATGGCTACACCTTC
- | TRBJ2-3 | - | TRBV4-3 | CASSLGHRPTDTQYF | TGCGCCAGCAGCCTTGGACACCGACCCACAGATACGCAGTATTTT
- | TRBJ1-1 | - | TRBV5-8 | CASSLAHGTEAFF | TGTGCCAGCAGCTTGGCCCACGGTACTGAAGCTTTCTTT
- | TRBJ1-2 | - | TRBV12-3/TRBV12-4 | CASSNNREGGYTF | TGTGCCAGCAGTAATAACAGGGAGGGAGGCTACACCTTC
- | TRBJ1-5 | - | TRBV28 | CASSLVTANQPQHF | TGTGCCAGCAGTTTGGTGACAGCTAATCAGCCCCAGCATTTT
- | TRBJ1-1 | - | TRBV7-9 | CASSVTGHPNTEAFF | TGTGCCAGCAGCGTAACGGGACACCCGAACACTGAAGCTTTCTTT
- | TRBJ1-2 | TRBD1 | TRBV7-2 | CASGLTGTASNYGYTF | TGTGCCAGCGGCCTTACCGGGACAGCCTCTAACTATGGCTACACCTTC
- | TRBJ1-1 | TRBD1 | TRBV30 | CAWSWTGTNTEAFF | TGTGCCTGGAGTTGGACAGGAACCAACACTGAAGCTTTCTTT
- | TRBJ2-3 | TRBD2 | TRBV10-3 | CAISVWGTSGASTDTQYF | TGTGCCATCAGTGTTTGGGGGACTAGCGGGGCTAGCACAGATACGCAGTATTTT
- | TRBJ1-1 | TRBD1 | TRBV5-4 | CASSVGLRGLTEAFF | TGTGCCAGCAGCGTCGGGCTTAGGGGGCTCACTGAAGCTTTCTTT
- | TRBJ2-7 | - | TRBV9 | CASSAGWGSSDEQYF | TGTGCCAGCAGCGCCGGTTGGGGCAGCTCGGACGAGCAGTACTTC
- | TRBJ2-5 | TRBD1 | TRBV10-3 | CAISGGQQETQYF | TGTGCCATCAGTGGGGGACAGCAAGAGACCCAGTACTTC
few | TRBJ1-2 | TRBD1 | TRBV19 | CASSIARDSTPYGYTF | TGTGCCAGTAGTATAGCCCGGGACAGCACTCCCTATGGCTACACCTTC
- | TRBJ2-1 | TRBD2 | TRBV19 | CASIGTSGTYNEQFF | TGTGCCAGTATTGGGACTAGCGGGACCTACAATGAGCAGTTCTTC
- | TRBJ1-2 | TRBD1 | TRBV6-5 | CASRADRGLSGYTF | TGTGCCAGCAGAGCTGACAGGGGGCTAAGTGGCTACACCTTC
- | TRBJ2-3 | TRBD2 | TRBV5-1 | CASSLEIAAGVDTQYF | TGCGCCAGCAGCTTGGAGATCGCCGCGGGGGTAGATACGCAGTATTTT
- | TRBJ2-2 | - | TRBV6-5 | CASSRARELFF | TGTGCCAGCAGCAGGGCTCGGGAGCTGTTTTTT